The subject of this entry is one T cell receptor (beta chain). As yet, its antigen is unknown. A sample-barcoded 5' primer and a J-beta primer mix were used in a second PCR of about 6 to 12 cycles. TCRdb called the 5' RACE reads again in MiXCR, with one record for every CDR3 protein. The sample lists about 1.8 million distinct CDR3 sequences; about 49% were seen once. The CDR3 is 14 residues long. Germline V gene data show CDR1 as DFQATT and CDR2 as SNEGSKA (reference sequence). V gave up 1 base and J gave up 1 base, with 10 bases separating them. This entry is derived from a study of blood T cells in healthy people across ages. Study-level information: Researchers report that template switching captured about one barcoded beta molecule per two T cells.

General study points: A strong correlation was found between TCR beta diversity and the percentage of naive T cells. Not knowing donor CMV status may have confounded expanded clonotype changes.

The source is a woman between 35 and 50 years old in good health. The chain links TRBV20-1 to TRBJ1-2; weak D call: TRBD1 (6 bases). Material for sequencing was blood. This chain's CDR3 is CSARGGRVNYGYTF. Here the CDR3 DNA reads TGCAGTGCTAGAGGGGGGCGGGTTAACTATGGCTACACCTTC.